This is a list of T cell receptor beta chains from one sample in a study of blood T cell repertoires in COVID-19. Assay used: immunoSEQ multiplex PCR; TCRdb lists only in-frame clones, some missing. The table records more than 150,000 clones, more than 75% of them present only once. The material sequenced was peripheral blood. The source is a middle-aged man with active or convalescent COVID-19. Both conserved end residues are part of each CDR3. The order of the fields is D gene, clone size, V gene, J gene, CDR3 DNA, CDR3 protein. D genes are given only for firm matches. Clone size is stated in some rows and not others, as once, few, many or a class when expanded.

d_gene: TRBD1; abundance: -; v_gene: TRBV2; j_gene: TRBJ1-5; CDR3nt: TGTGCCAGCAACAAACAGGGGGCGCCTGGTCTCAATCAGCCCCAGCATTTT; CDR3aa: CASNKQGAPGLNQPQHF
d_gene: -; abundance: -; v_gene: TRBV19; j_gene: TRBJ2-1; CDR3nt: TGTGCCAGTAGTATAGATAGCAGGGGCTTCTACAATGAGCAGTTCTTC; CDR3aa: CASSIDSRGFYNEQFF
d_gene: -; abundance: -; v_gene: TRBV29-1; j_gene: TRBJ1-1; CDR3nt: TGCAGCGTTGACGCAGGGGCGATCAACACTGAAGCTTTCTTT; CDR3aa: CSVDAGAINTEAFF
d_gene: -; abundance: many; v_gene: TRBV19; j_gene: TRBJ1-5; CDR3nt: TGTGCCAGTAGTACCCTGACAAGCTATAGCAATCAGCCCCAGCATTTT; CDR3aa: CASSTLTSYSNQPQHF
d_gene: TRBD1; abundance: -; v_gene: TRBV2; j_gene: TRBJ1-6; CDR3nt: TGTGCCAGCGGAGCAAGGGACAGAAATTCACCCCTCCACTTT; CDR3aa: CASGARDRNSPLHF
d_gene: -; abundance: -; v_gene: TRBV5-1; j_gene: TRBJ2-5; CDR3nt: TGCGCCAGCAGCTTGGGGCAGTCGGCGGATACCCAGTACTTC; CDR3aa: CASSLGQSADTQYF
d_gene: -; abundance: -; v_gene: TRBV11-3; j_gene: TRBJ2-7; CDR3nt: TGTGCCAGCAGCCCTGGGGCTGTGGACGAGCAGTACTTC; CDR3aa: CASSPGAVDEQYF
d_gene: -; abundance: few; v_gene: TRBV7-2; j_gene: TRBJ2-5; CDR3nt: TGTGCCAGCAGCTGGCAGCAAGAGACCCAGTACTTC; CDR3aa: CASSWQQETQYF
d_gene: TRBD2; abundance: -; v_gene: TRBV18; j_gene: TRBJ2-3; CDR3nt: TGTGCCAGCTCACCTTCTGCCCGACTAGCGGGGGGGACAGATACGCAGTATTTT; CDR3aa: CASSPSARLAGGTDTQYF
d_gene: TRBD2; abundance: once; v_gene: TRBV6-2/TRBV6-3; j_gene: TRBJ2-2; CDR3nt: TGTGCCAGCAGTTCCGGGGGGTACGGGGAGCTGTTTTTT; CDR3aa: CASSSGGYGELFF
d_gene: -; abundance: -; v_gene: TRBV9; j_gene: TRBJ1-6; CDR3nt: TGTGCCAGCAGCCCTCACCAGGGTTTTTTAGGTGGAACGAATTCACCCCTCCACTTT; CDR3aa: CASSPHQGFLGGTNSPLHF
d_gene: TRBD1; abundance: -; v_gene: TRBV3-1/TRBV3-2; j_gene: TRBJ1-5; CDR3nt: TGTGCCAGCAGCCAATCCGGGACAGCGTTCGTCAATCAGCCCCAGCATTTT; CDR3aa: CASSQSGTAFVNQPQHF
d_gene: -; abundance: -; v_gene: TRBV2; j_gene: TRBJ2-4; CDR3nt: TGTGCCAGCGGAGACAGCCCTTGGACCAAAAACATTCAGTACTTC; CDR3aa: CASGDSPWTKNIQYF
d_gene: TRBD2; abundance: -; v_gene: TRBV28; j_gene: TRBJ2-1; CDR3nt: TGTGCCAGCAGTTTATTGGGGGGGAAAACCTACAATGAGCAGTTCTTC; CDR3aa: CASSLLGGKTYNEQFF